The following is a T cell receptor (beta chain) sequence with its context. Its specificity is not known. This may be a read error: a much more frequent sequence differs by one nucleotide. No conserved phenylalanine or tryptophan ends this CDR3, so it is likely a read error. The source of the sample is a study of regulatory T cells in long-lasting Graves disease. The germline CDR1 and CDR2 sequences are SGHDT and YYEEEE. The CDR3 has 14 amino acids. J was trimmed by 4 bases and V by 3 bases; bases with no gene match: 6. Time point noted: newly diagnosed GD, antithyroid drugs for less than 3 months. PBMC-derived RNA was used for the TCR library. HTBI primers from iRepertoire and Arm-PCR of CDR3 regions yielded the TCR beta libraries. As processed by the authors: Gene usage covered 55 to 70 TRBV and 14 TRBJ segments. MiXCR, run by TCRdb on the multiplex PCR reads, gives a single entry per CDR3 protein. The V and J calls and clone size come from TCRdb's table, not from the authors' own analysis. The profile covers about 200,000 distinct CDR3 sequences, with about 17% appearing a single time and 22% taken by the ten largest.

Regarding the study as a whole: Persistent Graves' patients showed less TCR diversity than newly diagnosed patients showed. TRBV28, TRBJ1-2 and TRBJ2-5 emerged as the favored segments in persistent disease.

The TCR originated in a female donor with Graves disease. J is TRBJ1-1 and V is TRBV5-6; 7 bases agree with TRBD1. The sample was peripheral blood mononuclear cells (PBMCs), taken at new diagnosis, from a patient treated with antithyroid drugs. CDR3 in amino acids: CASSSRGLATEAFL. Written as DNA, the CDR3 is TGTGCCAGCAGCTCCAGGGGGTTAGCCACTGAAGCTTTCCTT.